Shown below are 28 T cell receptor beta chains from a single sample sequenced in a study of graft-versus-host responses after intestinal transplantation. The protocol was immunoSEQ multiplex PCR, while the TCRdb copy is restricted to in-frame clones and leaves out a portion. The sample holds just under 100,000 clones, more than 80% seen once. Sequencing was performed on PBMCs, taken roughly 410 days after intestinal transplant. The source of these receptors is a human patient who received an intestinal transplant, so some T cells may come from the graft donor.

The CDR3 DNA sequence: TGTGCCAGCAGAAATTCCCCTCCTTGGGCCAACGTCCTGACTTTC. Translated: CASRNSPPWANVLTF. This sequence joins TRBV6-1 and TRBJ2-6, with D unclear. This CDR3 is 15 amino acids long. Trimming took 6 bases from V and 5 from J, leaving 14 bases between them. The germline V gene encodes CDR1 MNHNS and CDR2 SASEGT.

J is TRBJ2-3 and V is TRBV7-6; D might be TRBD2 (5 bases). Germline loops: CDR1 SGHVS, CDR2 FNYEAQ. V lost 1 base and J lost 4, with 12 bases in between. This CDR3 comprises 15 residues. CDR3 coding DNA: TGTGCCAGCAGCTTAGAGACGGGAACCTCAGATACGCAGTATTTT. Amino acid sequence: CASSLETGTSDTQYF.

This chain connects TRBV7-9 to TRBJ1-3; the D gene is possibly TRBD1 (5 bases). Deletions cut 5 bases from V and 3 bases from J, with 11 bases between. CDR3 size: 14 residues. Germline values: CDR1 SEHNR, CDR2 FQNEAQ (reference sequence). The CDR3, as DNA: TGTGCCAGCAGCCGCGGGACTAGTGGAAACACCATATATTTT. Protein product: CASSRGTSGNTIYF.

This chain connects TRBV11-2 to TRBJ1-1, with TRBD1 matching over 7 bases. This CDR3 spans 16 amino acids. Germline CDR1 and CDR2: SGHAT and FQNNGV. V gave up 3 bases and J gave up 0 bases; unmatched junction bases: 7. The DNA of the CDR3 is TGTGCCAGCAGCTTGGGACAGCTAGAAATGAACACTGAAGCTTTCTTT. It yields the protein CASSLGQLEMNTEAFF.

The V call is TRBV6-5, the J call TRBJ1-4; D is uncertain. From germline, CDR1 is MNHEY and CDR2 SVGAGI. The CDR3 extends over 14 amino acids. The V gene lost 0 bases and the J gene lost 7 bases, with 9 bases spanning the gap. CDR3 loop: CASSYSGPSEKLFF. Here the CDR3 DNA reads TGTGCCAGCAGTTACTCGGGCCCAAGTGAAAAACTGTTTTTT.

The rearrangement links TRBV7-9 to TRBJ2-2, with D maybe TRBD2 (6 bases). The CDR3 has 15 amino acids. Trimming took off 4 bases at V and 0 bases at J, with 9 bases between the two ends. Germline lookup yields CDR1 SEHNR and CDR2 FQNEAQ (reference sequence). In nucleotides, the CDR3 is TGTGCCAGCAGCTCCCGGGACTCGAACACCGGGGAGCTGTTTTTT. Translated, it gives CASSSRDSNTGELFF. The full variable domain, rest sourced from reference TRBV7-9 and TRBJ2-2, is DTGVSQNPRHKITKRGQNVTFRCDPISEHNRLYWYRQTLGQGPEFLTYFQNEAQLEKSRLLSDRFSAERPKGSFSTLEIQRTEQGDSAMYLCASSSRDSNTGELFFGEGSRLTVL.

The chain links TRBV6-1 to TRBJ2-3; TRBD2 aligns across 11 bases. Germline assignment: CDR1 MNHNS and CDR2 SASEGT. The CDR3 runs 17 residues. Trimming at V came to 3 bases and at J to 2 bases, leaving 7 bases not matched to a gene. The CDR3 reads CASSDPLAGGHTDTQYF. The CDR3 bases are TGTGCCAGCAGTGATCCCCTAGCGGGGGGCCACACAGATACGCAGTATTTT.

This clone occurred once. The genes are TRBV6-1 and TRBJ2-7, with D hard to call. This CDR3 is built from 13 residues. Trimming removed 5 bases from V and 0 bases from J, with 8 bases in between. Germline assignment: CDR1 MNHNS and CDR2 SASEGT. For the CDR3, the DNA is TGTGCCAGCAGTTTGTCGGCCTCCTACGAGCAGTACTTC. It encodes CASSLSASYEQYF.

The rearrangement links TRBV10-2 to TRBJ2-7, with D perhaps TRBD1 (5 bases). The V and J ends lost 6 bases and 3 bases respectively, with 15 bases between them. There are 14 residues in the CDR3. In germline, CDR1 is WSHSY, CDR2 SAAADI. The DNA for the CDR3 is TGCGCCAGCAGGACCCGACGTAGGGGCTACGAGCAGTACTTC. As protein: CASRTRRRGYEQYF.

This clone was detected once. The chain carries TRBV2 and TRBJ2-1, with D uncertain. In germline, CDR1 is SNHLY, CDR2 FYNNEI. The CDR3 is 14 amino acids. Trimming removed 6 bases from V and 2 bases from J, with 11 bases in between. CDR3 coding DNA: TGTGCCAGCAGCCCAGAGGCAGCCTACAATGAGCAGTTCTTC. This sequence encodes CASSPEAAYNEQFF.

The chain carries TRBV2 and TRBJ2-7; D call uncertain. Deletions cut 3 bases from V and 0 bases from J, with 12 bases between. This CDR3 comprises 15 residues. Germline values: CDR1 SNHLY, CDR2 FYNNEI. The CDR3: CASSDLLRLSYEQYF. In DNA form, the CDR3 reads TGTGCCAGCAGTGACTTGCTTCGGCTCTCCTACGAGCAGTACTTC. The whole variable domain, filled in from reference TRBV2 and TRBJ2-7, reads EPEVTQTPSHQVTQMGQEVILRCVPISNHLYFYWYRQILGQKVEFLVSFYNNEISEKSEIFDDQFSVERPDGSNFTLKIRSTKLEDSAMYFCASSDLLRLSYEQYFGPGTRLTVT.

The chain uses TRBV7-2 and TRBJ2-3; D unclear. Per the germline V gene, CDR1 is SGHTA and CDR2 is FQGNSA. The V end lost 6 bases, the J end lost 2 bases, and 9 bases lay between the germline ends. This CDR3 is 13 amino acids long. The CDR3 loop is CASSYGSTDTQYF. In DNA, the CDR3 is TGTGCCAGCAGTTATGGCTCCACAGATACGCAGTATTTT.

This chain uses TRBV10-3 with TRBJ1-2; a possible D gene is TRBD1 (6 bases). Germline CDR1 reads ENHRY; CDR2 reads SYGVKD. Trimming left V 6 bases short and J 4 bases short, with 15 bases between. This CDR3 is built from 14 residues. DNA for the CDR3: TGTGCCATCAGGCCCGGACAGCACGGCTATGGCTACACCTTC. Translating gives CAIRPGQHGYGYTF.

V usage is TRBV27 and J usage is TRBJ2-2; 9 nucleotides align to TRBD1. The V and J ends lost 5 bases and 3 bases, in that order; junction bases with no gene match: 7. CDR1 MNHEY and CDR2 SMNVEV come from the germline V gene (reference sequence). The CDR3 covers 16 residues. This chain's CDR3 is CASSLRDRVYTGELFF. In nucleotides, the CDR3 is TGTGCCAGCAGTCTCCGGGACAGGGTTTACACCGGGGAGCTGTTTTTT.

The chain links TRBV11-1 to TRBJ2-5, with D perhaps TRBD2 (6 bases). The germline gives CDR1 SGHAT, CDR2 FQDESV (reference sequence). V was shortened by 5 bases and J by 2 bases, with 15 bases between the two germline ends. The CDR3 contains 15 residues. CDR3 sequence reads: CASSRPRLGQETQYF. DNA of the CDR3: TGTGCCAGCAGCCGGCCCCGACTAGGGCAAGAGACCCAGTACTTC. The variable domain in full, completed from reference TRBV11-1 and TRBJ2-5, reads EAEVAQSPRYKITEKSQAVAFWCDPISGHATLYWYRQILGQGPELLVQFQDESVVDDSQLPKDRFSAERLKGVDSTLKIQPAELGDSAMYLCASSRPRLGQETQYFGPGTRLLVL.

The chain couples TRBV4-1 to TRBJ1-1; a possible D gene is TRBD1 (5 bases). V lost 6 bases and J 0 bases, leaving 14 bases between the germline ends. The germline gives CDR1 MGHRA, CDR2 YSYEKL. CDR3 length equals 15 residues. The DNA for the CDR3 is TGCGCCAGCAGGGATTCTCAGGGCATGAACACTGAAGCTTTCTTT. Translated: CASRDSQGMNTEAFF.

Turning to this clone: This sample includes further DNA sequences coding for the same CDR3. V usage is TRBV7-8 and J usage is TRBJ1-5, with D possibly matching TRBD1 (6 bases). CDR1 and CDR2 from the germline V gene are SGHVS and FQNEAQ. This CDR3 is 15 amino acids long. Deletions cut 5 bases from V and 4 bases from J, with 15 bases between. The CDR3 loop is CASSLELDRNQPQHF. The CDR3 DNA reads TGTGCCAGCAGCCTAGAATTGGACAGAAATCAGCCCCAGCATTTT.

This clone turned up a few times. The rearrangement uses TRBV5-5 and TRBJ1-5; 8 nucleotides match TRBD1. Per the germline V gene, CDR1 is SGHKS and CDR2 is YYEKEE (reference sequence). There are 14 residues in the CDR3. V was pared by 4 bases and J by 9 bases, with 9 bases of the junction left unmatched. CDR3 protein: CASSPGQGRMPQHF. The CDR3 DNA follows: TGTGCCAGCAGCCCCGGACAGGGACGGATGCCCCAGCATTTT. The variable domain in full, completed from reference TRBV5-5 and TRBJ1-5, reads DAGVTQSPTHLIKTRGQQVTLRCSPISGHKSVSWYQQVLGQGPQFIFQYYEKEERGRGNFPDRFSARQFPNYSSELNVNALLLGDSALYLCASSPGQGRMPQHFGDGTRLSIL.

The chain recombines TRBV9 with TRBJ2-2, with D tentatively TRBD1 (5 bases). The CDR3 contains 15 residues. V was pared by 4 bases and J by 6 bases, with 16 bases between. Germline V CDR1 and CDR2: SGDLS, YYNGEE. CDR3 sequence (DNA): TGTGCCAGCAGCTCTAGTGGGCTGGGGCCCGGGGAGCTGTTTTTT. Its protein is CASSSSGLGPGELFF.

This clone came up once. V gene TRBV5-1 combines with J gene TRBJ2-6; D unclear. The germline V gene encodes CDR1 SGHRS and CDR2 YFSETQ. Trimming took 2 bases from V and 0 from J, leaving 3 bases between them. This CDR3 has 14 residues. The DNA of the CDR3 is TGCGCCAGCAGCTTAGTCTCTGGGGCCAACGTCCTGACTTTC. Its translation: CASSLVSGANVLTF. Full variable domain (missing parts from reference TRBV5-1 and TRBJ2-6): KAGVTQTPRYLIKTRGQQVTLSCSPISGHRSVSWYQQTPGQGLQFLFEYFSETQRNKGNFPGRFSGRQFSNSRSEMNVSTLELGDSALYLCASSLVSGANVLTFGAGSRLTVL.

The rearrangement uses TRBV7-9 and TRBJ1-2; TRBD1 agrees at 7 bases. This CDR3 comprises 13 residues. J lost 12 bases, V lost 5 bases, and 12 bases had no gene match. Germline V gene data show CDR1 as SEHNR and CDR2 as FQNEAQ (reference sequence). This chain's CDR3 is CASSGRQGIMDTF. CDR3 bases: TGTGCCAGCAGCGGTAGACAGGGAATTATGGACACCTTC.

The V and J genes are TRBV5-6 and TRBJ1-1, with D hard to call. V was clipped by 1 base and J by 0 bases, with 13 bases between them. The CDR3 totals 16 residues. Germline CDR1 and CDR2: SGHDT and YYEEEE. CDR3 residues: CASSLLFRDLNTEAFF. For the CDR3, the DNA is TGTGCCAGCAGCTTGTTGTTCAGAGATCTGAACACTGAAGCTTTCTTT.

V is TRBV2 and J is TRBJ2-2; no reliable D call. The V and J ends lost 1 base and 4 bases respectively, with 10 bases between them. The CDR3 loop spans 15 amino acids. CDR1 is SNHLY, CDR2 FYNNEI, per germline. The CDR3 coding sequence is TGTGCCAGCAGTGAAGAGAACCCTGCCACCGGGGAGCTGTTTTTT. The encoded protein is CASSEENPATGELFF.

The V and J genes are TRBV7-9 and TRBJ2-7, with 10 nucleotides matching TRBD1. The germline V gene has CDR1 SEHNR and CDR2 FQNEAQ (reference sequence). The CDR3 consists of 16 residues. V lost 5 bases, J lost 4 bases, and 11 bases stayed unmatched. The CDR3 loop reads CASSEEGTGVWYEQYF. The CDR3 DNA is TGTGCCAGCAGCGAAGAAGGGACAGGGGTGTGGTACGAGCAGTACTTC.

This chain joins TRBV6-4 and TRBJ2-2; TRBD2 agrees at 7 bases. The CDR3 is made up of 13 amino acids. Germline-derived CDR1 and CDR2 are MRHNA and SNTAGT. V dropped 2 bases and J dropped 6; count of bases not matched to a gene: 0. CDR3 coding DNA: TGTGCCAGCAGTGACGGGGGGGCCGGGGAGCTGTTTTTT. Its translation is CASSDGGAGELFF.

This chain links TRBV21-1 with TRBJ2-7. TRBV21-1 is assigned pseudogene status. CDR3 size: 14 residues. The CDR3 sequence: CASSKGPGAHEQYF. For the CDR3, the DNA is TGTGCCAGCAGCAAAGGTCCGGGGGCCCACGAGCAGTACTTC.

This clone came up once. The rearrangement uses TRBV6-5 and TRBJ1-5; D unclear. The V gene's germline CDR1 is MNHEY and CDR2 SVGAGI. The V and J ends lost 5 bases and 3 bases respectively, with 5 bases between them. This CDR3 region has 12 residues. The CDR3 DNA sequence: TGTGCCAGCAGTGAACCCAATCAGCCCCAGCATTTT. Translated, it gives CASSEPNQPQHF.

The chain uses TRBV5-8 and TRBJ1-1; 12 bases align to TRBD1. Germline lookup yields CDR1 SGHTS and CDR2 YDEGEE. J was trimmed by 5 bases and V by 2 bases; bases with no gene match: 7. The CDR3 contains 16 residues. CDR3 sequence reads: CASSFGSGQGATEAFF. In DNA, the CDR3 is TGTGCCAGCAGCTTCGGGTCGGGACAGGGGGCGACTGAAGCTTTCTTT.